Each of the 23 T cell receptor beta chains below was sequenced from the same sample in a study of CD8 T cells in Susac syndrome. RNA was extracted with the RNeasy kit, and a quantity of roughly 0.5 to 1 ug was reverse transcribed using random hexamers. TCRdb used MiXCR to reprocess the immunoSEQ multiplex PCR reads, holding one entry per CDR3 protein. The data contain about 300,000 distinct CDR3 sequences, roughly 85% of them singletons. What was sequenced was CD8+ T cells from PBMCs. Receptor source: a human donor with multiple sclerosis.

This chain uses TRBV28 with TRBJ2-7, with D possibly TRBD1 on 6 matching bases. Trimming shortened V by 5 bases and J by 5 bases, and 13 bases separated the two germline ends. The CDR3 spans 13 residues. The germline gives CDR1 MDHEN, CDR2 SYDVKM. CDR3 protein: CASSAGQPNEQYF. The DNA of the CDR3 is TGTGCCAGCAGTGCCGGACAGCCCAACGAGCAGTACTTC.

The rearrangement joins TRBV7-9 to TRBJ2-1, with TRBD2 matching 12 bases. V shed 4 bases and J 8 bases; nucleotides not matched to a gene: 9. Germline-derived CDR1 and CDR2 are SEHNR and FQNEAQ (reference sequence). The CDR3 extends over 16 amino acids. The CDR3 nucleotides read TGTGCCAGCAGCTCCGCTAGCGGGAGGGTCAACGATGAGCAGTTCTTC. This gives the protein CASSSASGRVNDEQFF.

The chain combines TRBV7-8 with TRBJ2-7; D possibly corresponds to TRBD2 (7 bases). Germline-derived CDR1 and CDR2 are SGHVS and FQNEAQ. V was clipped by 3 bases and J by 7 bases, with 19 bases between them. The CDR3 runs 15 residues. CDR3 region: CASSFGGPGDREQYF. In nucleotides, the CDR3 is TGTGCCAGCAGCTTCGGGGGGCCGGGGGATCGAGAGCAGTACTTC. The full variable domain, with the rest looked up from reference TRBV7-8 and TRBJ2-7, is GAGVSQSPRYKVAKRGQDVALRCDPISGHVSLFWYQQALGQGPEFLTYFQNEAQLDKSGLPSDRFFAERPEGSVSTLKIQRTQQEDSAVYLCASSFGGPGDREQYFGPGTRLTVT.

The table lists this clonotype with a count of one. The chain has TRBV27 and TRBJ2-1; D is perhaps TRBD2 (5 bases). V was cut by 4 bases and J by 4 bases, with 11 bases left in between. The CDR3 spans 14 residues. Germline loops: CDR1 MNHEY, CDR2 SMNVEV (reference sequence). This CDR3 reads CASSSLGGYNEQFF. CDR3 in DNA: TGTGCCAGCAGTTCCCTAGGCGGGTACAATGAGCAGTTCTTC.

V usage is TRBV27 and J usage is TRBJ2-7; D not certain. The CDR3 extends over 13 amino acids. V lost 5 bases and J lost 3, with 11 bases in between. Germline V gene lookup returns CDR1 MNHEY and CDR2 SMNVEV (reference sequence). The CDR3 coding sequence is TGTGCCAGCAGTATTCGGCCCCTCTACGAGCAGTACTTC. This gives the protein CASSIRPLYEQYF.

The chain couples TRBV4-3 to TRBJ1-2, with 7 bases fitting TRBD1. CDR1 LGHNA and CDR2 YSLEER come from the germline V gene. This CDR3 has 17 amino acids. V trimming: 1 base; J trimming: 7 bases; junction bases outside the gene matches: 15. CDR3 region: CASSQGREQGNLFGYTF. CDR3 coding DNA: TGCGCCAGCAGCCAAGGACGGGAACAGGGGAATCTATTTGGCTACACCTTC.

The V gene is TRBV19, the J gene TRBJ1-2; D is uncertain. With 1 base removed from V and 4 bases from J, the gap between germline ends came to 7 bases. The CDR3 covers 13 residues. Germline CDR1 and CDR2: LNHDA and SQIVND (reference sequence). CDR3 region: CASSIGGSYGYTF. CDR3 coding DNA: TGTGCCAGTAGTATAGGGGGAAGCTATGGCTACACCTTC. Drawing the rest from reference TRBV19 and TRBJ1-2, the complete variable domain is DGGITQSPKYLFRKEGQNVTLSCEQNLNHDAMYWYRQDPGQGLRLIYYSQIVNDFQKGDIAEGYSVSREKKESFPLTVTSAQKNPTAFYLCASSIGGSYGYTFGSGTRLTVV.

The V call is TRBV28, the J call TRBJ2-7; D is unresolved. Germline CDR1 and CDR2: MDHEN and SYDVKM. Trimming took 5 bases from V and 6 from J, leaving 11 bases between them. This CDR3 has 12 residues. CDR3 sequence reads: CASSPGWSEQYF. CDR3 nucleotide sequence: TGTGCCAGCAGTCCCGGGTGGAGCGAGCAGTACTTC.

This clonotype was counted once. The chain joins TRBV5-4 to TRBJ2-3; a possible D gene is TRBD2 (6 bases). This CDR3 is 16 amino acids long. Per the germline V gene, CDR1 is SGHNT and CDR2 is YYREEE (reference sequence). Trimming removed 2 bases at V and 0 bases at J, with 13 bases between. The CDR3 region has the DNA TGTGCCAGCAGCTTACCAACCGGGACTAGCACAGATACGCAGTATTTT. It is translated as CASSLPTGTSTDTQYF.

V and J are TRBV24-1 and TRBJ1-5; 7 nucleotides agree with TRBD1. V lost 2 bases, J lost 7 bases, and 7 bases stayed unmatched. The CDR3 length is 15 residues. Germline V gene lookup returns CDR1 KGHDR and CDR2 SFDVKD. The CDR3 coding sequence is TGTGCCACCAGTGATTCCGACAGGGAGCGGCAGCCCCAGCATTTT. Translated, it gives CATSDSDRERQPQHF.

This rearrangement joins TRBV27 to TRBJ1-2; TRBD1 aligns across 11 bases. Trimming at V came to 7 bases and at J to 8 bases, leaving 12 bases not matched to a gene. Germline V lookup: CDR1 MNHEY, CDR2 SMNVEV (reference sequence). The CDR3 contains 15 residues. As DNA, the CDR3 is TGTGCCAGCACTGGGTGGACAGGGGGCGGAGGGGGCTACACCTTC. Amino acid sequence: CASTGWTGGGGGYTF.

The genes are TRBV24-1 and TRBJ2-2; 7 nucleotides agree with TRBD1. The CDR3 is made up of 14 amino acids. CDR1 KGHDR and CDR2 SFDVKD come from the germline V gene. J was trimmed by 5 bases and V by 5 bases; bases with no gene match: 4. CDR3: CATSVPGGTGELFF. The DNA for the CDR3 is TGTGCCACCAGTGTTCCAGGGGGTACCGGGGAGCTGTTTTTT.

The chain joins TRBV20-1 to TRBJ2-1; 7 bases match TRBD2. The CDR3 runs 13 residues. V was pared by 5 bases and J by 15 bases, with 16 bases of the junction left unmatched. The germline V gene has CDR1 DFQATT and CDR2 SNEGSKA (reference sequence). CDR3 residues: CSAPSGGVLPPFF. DNA of the CDR3: TGCAGTGCTCCCTCGGGGGGTGTACTTCCTCCGTTCTTC.

The chain recombines TRBV29-1 with TRBJ1-2; no definite D call. Per germline, CDR1 SQVTM and CDR2 ANQGSEA. With 6 bases removed from V and 11 bases from J, the gap between germline ends came to 19 bases. The CDR3 spans 12 residues. The CDR3 sequence is CSVPDLPWRYTF. The CDR3 DNA sequence: TGCAGCGTCCCGGACCTTCCCTGGAGATACACCTTC. Full variable domain (rest looked up from reference TRBV29-1 and TRBJ1-2): SAVISQKPSRDICQRGTSLTIQCQVDSQVTMMFWYRQQPGQSLTLIATANQGSEATYESGFVIDKFPISRPNLTFSTLTVSNMSPEDSSIYLCSVPDLPWRYTFGSGTRLTVV.

This chain joins TRBV7-9 and TRBJ2-5; D remains unclear. This CDR3 comprises 15 residues. The ends were cut back, 1 base at V and 0 bases at J, with 9 bases in the middle. The germline V gene encodes CDR1 SEHNR and CDR2 FQNEAQ (reference sequence). The CDR3, as DNA: TGTGCCAGCAGCTTAGTTGGACGGGACCAAGAGACCCAGTACTTC. It is translated as CASSLVGRDQETQYF.

The chain couples TRBV7-2 to TRBJ1-2, with D uncertain. The CDR3 has 15 amino acids. The V gene lost 5 bases and the J gene lost 1 base, with 14 bases spanning the gap. CDR1 SGHTA and CDR2 FQGNSA come from the germline V gene. The CDR3 sequence is CASSPRLGNNYGYTF. The CDR3 DNA reads as TGTGCCAGCAGCCCCCGCTTAGGCAATAACTATGGCTACACCTTC.

The V and J genes are TRBV20-1 and TRBJ2-7, with 9 bases lining up with TRBD1. This CDR3 contains 14 residues. Trimming cost V 2 bases and J 3 bases; bases outside gene matches: 5. Germline V lookup: CDR1 DFQATT, CDR2 SNEGSKA (reference sequence). The CDR3, as DNA: TGCAGTGCTAGAAATCCGGGACAGGGCTACGAGCAGTACTTC. Its protein product is CSARNPGQGYEQYF.

This clonotype was picked up a small number of times. The J gene is TRBJ2-7, the V gene TRBV27, with TRBD1 as a possible D gene (6 bases). The CDR3 has 13 amino acids. From germline, CDR1 is MNHEY and CDR2 SMNVEV (reference sequence). V dropped 5 bases and J dropped 1 base, with 9 bases sitting between them. The DNA of the CDR3 is TGTGCCAGCAGTCTCGGACAGTCCTACGAGCAGTACTTC. Protein sequence: CASSLGQSYEQYF.

The chain is built from TRBV27 and TRBJ2-7; D possibly corresponds to TRBD1 (6 bases). The length of the CDR3 is 14 residues. The V end lost 8 bases, the J end lost 5 bases, and 19 bases lay between the germline ends. Germline V gene sequence: CDR1 MNHEY, CDR2 SMNVEV (reference sequence). CDR3 protein: CASSVVQGRDEQYF. In DNA form, the CDR3 reads TGTGCCAGCTCGGTAGTACAGGGTCGTGACGAGCAGTACTTC.

The rearrangement links TRBV12-3 or TRBV12-4 to TRBJ2-1; 13 bases are shared with TRBD2. The CDR3 length is 15 residues. The trim removed 4 bases at V and 9 bases at J, leaving 6 bases unmatched. CDR3 protein: CASSSTGTSGIEQFF. The CDR3 DNA sequence: TGTGCCAGCAGTTCCACCGGGACTAGCGGGATTGAGCAGTTCTTC.

This clonotype has a single count. The CDR3 nucleotides are TGTGCCAGCAGCGTAGGACGGACAGGGGTCTACGAGCAGTACTTC. Protein product: CASSVGRTGVYEQYF. J is TRBJ2-7 and V is TRBV9; 9 nucleotides line up with TRBD1. This CDR3 has 15 amino acids. Germline V lookup: CDR1 SGDLS, CDR2 YYNGEE. Losses at the gene ends were 0 bases for V and 3 bases for J; bases not matched to a gene: 4.

The chain uses TRBV12-3 or TRBV12-4 and TRBJ2-7; D is perhaps TRBD1 (6 bases). The V end lost 3 bases, the J end lost 7 bases, and 16 bases lay between the germline ends. The CDR3 runs to 14 residues. Written as DNA, the CDR3 is TGTGCCAGCAGTTTTCTGGCGGTCCAGGGGGAGCAGTACTTC. It yields the protein CASSFLAVQGEQYF.

The genes are TRBV27 and TRBJ1-5; D call uncertain. V lost 7 bases to trimming and J lost 4 bases, with 14 bases between them. Germline values: CDR1 MNHEY, CDR2 SMNVEV (reference sequence). The CDR3 is made up of 14 amino acids. CDR3: CASKTSGSNQPQHF. The CDR3 DNA is TGTGCCAGCAAAACGAGTGGCAGTAATCAGCCCCAGCATTTT.